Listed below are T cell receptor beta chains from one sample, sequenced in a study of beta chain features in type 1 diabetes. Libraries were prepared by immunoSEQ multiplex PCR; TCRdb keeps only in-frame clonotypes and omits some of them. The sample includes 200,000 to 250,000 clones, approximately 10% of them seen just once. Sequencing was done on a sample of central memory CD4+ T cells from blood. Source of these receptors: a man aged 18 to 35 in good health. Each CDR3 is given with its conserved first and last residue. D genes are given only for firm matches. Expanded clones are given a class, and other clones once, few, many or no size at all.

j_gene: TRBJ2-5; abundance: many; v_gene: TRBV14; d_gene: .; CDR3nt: TGTGCCAGCAGCTACGGCCCAACGGAGACCCAGTACTTC; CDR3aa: CASSYGPTETQYF
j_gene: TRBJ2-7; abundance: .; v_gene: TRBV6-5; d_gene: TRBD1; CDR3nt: TGTGCCAGCAGTTACTCGGGGGACAGGGGGAACGAGCAGTACTTC; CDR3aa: CASSYSGDRGNEQYF
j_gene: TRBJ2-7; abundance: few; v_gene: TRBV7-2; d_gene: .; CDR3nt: TGTGCCAGCAGCTTAGGACCCGAGTCCGACGAGCAGTACTTC; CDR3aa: CASSLGPESDEQYF
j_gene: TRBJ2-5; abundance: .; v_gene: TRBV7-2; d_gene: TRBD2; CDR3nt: TGTGCCAGCAGCTTAGGGGGACTAGCTGATCAAGAGACCCAGTACTTC; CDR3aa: CASSLGGLADQETQYF
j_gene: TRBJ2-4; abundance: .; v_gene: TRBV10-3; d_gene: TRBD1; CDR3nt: TGTGCCATCAGCGCAGACAGGGACGAAAACATTCAGTACTTC; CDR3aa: CAISADRDENIQYF
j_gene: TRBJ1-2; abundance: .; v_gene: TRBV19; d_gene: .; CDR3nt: TGTGCCAGTACCGAGAGGGGTGGCTACACCTTC; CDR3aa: CASTERGGYTF
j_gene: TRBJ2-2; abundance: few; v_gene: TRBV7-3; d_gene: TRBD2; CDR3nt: TGTGCCAGCAGCTCAGGGGGACTAGCGGGAGGCACCGGGGAGCTGTTTTTT; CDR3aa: CASSSGGLAGGTGELFF
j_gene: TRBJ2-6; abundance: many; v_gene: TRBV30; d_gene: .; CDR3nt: TGTGCCTGGAGTCCCCTCTCGGCCAACGTCCTGACTTTC; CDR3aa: CAWSPLSANVLTF
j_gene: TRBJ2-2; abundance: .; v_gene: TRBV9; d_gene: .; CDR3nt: TGTGCCAGCAGCGTAGAGTGGTATAGCGGGGAGCTGTTTTTT; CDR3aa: CASSVEWYSGELFF
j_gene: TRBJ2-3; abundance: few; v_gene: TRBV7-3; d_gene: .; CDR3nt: TGTGCCAGCAGTCCCGGACAGAAAGATACGCAGTATTTT; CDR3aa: CASSPGQKDTQYF
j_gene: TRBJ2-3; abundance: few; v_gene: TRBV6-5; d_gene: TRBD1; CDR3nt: TGTGCCAGCAGCCGGGACAGGGATAGAGATACGCAGTATTTT; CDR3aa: CASSRDRDRDTQYF
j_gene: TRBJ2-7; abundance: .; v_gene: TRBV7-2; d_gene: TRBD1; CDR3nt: TGTGCCAGCAGCCCTGCCGGGGCAGGGGGATTCTACGAGCAGTACTTC; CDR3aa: CASSPAGAGGFYEQYF
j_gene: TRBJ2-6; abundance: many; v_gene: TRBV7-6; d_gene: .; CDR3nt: TGTGCCAGCAGCCCGACAGGCTCTGGGGCCAACGTCCTGACTTTC; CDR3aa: CASSPTGSGANVLTF
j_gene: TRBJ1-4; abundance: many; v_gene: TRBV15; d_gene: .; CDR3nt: TGTGCCACCAGCAGAGATAGGACCGGAAGCGAAAAACTGTTTTTT; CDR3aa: CATSRDRTGSEKLFF
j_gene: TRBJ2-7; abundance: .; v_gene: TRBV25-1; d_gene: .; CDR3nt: TGTGCCAGCAGTGAATGGGGGCGGGAGTTCAACGAGCAGTACTTC; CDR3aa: CASSEWGREFNEQYF
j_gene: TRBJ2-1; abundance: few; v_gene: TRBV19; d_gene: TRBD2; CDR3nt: TGTGCCAGCGCCTCCGGGAGGTCTAGCTCCTACAATGAGCAGTTCTTC; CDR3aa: CASASGRSSSYNEQFF
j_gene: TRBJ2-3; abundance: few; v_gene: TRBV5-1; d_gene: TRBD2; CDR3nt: TGCGCCAGCAGCCTAGCGGGAGGGCCTCCCACAGATACGCAGTATTTT; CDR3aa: CASSLAGGPPTDTQYF
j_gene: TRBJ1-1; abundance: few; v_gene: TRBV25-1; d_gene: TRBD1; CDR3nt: TGTGCCAGCACAGACAGGGGGCAGGACACTGAAGCTTTCTTT; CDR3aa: CASTDRGQDTEAFF
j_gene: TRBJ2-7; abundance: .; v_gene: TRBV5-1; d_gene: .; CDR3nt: TGCGCCAGCAGCTTCCTCCCGGACGCCTCCTACGAGCAGTACTTC; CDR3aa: CASSFLPDASYEQYF
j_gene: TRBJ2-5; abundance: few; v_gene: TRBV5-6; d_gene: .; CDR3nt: TGTGCCAGCAGCTTGGACTACGGGGGAGAGACCCAGTACTTC; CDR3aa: CASSLDYGGETQYF
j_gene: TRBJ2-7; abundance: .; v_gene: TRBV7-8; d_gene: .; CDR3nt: TGTGCCAGCAGCTTACAAGAATACGAGCAGTACTTC; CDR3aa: CASSLQEYEQYF
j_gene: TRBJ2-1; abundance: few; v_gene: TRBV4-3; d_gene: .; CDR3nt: TGCGCCAGCAGCCGTAAGCAGCATGGGGGCGACAATGAGCAGTTCTTC; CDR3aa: CASSRKQHGGDNEQFF
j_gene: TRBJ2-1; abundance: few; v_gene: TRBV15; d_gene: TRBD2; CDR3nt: TGTGCCACGCAGTTCGGCGGGAGGGCCGGTAATGAGCAGTTCTTC; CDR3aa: CATQFGGRAGNEQFF
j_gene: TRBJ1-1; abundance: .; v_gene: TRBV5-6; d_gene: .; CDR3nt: TGTGCCAGCAGCCCGGAACAGGGTGGGACTGAAGCTTTCTTT; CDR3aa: CASSPEQGGTEAFF
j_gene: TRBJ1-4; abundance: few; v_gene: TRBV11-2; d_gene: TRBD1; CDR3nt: TGTGCCAGCAGCTTTAACAGGGGGACAACTAATGAAAAACTGTTTTTT; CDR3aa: CASSFNRGTTNEKLFF
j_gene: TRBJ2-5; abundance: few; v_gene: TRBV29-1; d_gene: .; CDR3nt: TGCAGCGTGGCTTTATCAGGGAGGAAAGAGACCCAGTACTTC; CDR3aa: CSVALSGRKETQYF
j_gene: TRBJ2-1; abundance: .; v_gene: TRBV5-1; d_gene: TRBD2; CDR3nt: TGCGCCAGCAGCTTGGCCCTAGCGGAAGAGCAGTTCTTC; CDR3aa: CASSLALAEEQFF
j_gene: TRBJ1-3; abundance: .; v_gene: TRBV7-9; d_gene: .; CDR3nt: TGTGCCAGCAGCTTAGGGGCCGGAGCCCGCTCTGGAAACACCATATATTTT; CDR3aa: CASSLGAGARSGNTIYF
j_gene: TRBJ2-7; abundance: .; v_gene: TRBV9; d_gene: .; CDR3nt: TGTGCCAGCAGCTCTAGCCCCGGCAGGGGGGTATACGAGCAGTACTTC; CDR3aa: CASSSSPGRGVYEQYF
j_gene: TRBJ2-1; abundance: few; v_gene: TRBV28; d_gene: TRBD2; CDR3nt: TGTGCCAGCAGTCCTACAAGGTTAGCGGGATCCCCCTTCAGGGAGCAGTTCTTC; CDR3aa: CASSPTRLAGSPFREQFF
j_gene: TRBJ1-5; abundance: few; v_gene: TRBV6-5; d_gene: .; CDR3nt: TGTGCCAGCAGTTACTCAATGGCAAATAGCAATCAGCCCCAGCATTTT; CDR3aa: CASSYSMANSNQPQHF
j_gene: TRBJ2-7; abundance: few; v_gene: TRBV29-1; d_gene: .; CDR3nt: TGCAGCGTGGGAACGGACTACGAGCAGTACTTC; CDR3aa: CSVGTDYEQYF
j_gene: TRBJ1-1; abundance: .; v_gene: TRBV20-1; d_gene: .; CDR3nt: TGCTCTCAGGAGGGGAACACTGAAGCTTTCTTT; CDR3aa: CSQEGNTEAFF
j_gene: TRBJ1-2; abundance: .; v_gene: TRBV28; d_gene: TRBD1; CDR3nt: TGTGCCAGCAGTTTGATAGGGGGCAACTATGGCTACACCTTC; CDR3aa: CASSLIGGNYGYTF
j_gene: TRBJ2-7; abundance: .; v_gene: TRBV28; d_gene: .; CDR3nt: TGTGCCAGCAGGGCGGGGTCCTACGAGCAGTACTTC; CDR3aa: CASRAGSYEQYF
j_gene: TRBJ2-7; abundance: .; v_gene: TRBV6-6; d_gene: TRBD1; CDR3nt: TGTGCCACTAAACTGGGACAGGGGCACTACGAGCAGTACTTC; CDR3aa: CATKLGQGHYEQYF
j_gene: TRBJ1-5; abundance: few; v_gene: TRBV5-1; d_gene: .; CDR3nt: TGCGCCAGCAGCTTGAATGACAGGCGGGCCGAGGGCAATCAGCCCCAGCATTTT; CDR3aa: CASSLNDRRAEGNQPQHF
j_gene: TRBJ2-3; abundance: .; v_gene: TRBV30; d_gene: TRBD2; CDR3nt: TGTGCCTGGAGTACTAGCGGGAGTACAGATACGCAGTATTTT; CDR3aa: CAWSTSGSTDTQYF
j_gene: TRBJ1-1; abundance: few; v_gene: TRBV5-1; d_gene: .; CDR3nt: TGCGCCAGCAGCTTAGGGACGCTGAACACTGAAGCTTTCTTT; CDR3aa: CASSLGTLNTEAFF
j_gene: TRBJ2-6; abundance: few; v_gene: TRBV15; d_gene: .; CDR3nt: TGTGCCACCAGCAGAGCTGGGTCTGGGGCCAACGTCCTGACTTTC; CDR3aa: CATSRAGSGANVLTF